A selection of T cell receptor beta chains follows, all from one sample in a study of molecular identifiers for immune sequencing clone quantification. TCRdb re-derived calls from the PCR reads in MiXCR, one entry per CDR3 protein. Of fewer than 25,000 distinct CDR3 sequences listed, about 21% were seen once; the top ten hold over 5%. Sequences were obtained from naive CD8+ T cells from blood, with Jurkat cell RNA spiked in. The receptors come from a human donor in good health. Some libraries in this study had Jurkat cell RNA spiked in. The CDR3 runs from the conserved cysteine through the conserved F or W. The order of the fields is J gene, clone size, D gene, V gene, CDR3 protein, CDR3 DNA. A D gene is named only where the DNA matches it firmly. Size tells how often a clone was seen (once, few, many) or the class of an expanded clone, and some rows leave it out.

>TRBJ2-3|many|.|TRBV6-5
CASRPYQGYTQYF
TGTGCCAGCAGGCCCTACCAGGGTTATACGCAGTATTTT
>TRBJ2-1|many|.|TRBV14
CASSQDRVLGLDEQFF
TGTGCCAGCAGCCAAGATAGGGTCCTAGGGCTCGATGAGCAGTTCTTC
>TRBJ2-5|medium-sized|TRBD1|TRBV6-1
CASSTGVRDYQETQYF
TGTGCCAGCAGTACAGGGGTTAGGGATTACCAAGAGACCCAGTACTTC
>TRBJ2-7|.|.|TRBV12-3/TRBV12-4
CASSGVLRAYEQYF
TGTGCCAGCAGTGGGGTCTTGAGGGCCTACGAGCAGTACTTC
>TRBJ1-3|.|.|TRBV15
CATGRGPGSGNTIYF
TGTGCCACCGGCAGAGGTCCGGGCTCTGGAAACACCATATATTTT
>TRBJ2-3|.|.|TRBV4-1
CASSQDDGSTDTQYF
TGCGCCAGCAGCCAAGACGACGGAAGCACAGATACGCAGTATTTT
>TRBJ1-5|many|.|TRBV7-6
CASSEGHSNQPQHF
TGTGCCAGCAGCGAGGGACATAGCAATCAGCCCCAGCATTTT
>TRBJ1-5|many|TRBD1|TRBV12-3/TRBV12-4
CASSWTGGSNQPQHF
TGTGCCAGCAGCTGGACAGGCGGAAGCAATCAGCCCCAGCATTTT
>TRBJ2-7|few|TRBD2|TRBV2
CASIAGYYEQYF
TGTGCCAGCATAGCGGGGTACTACGAGCAGTACTTC
>TRBJ1-2|.|TRBD1|TRBV20-1
CSARTGTGSYGYTF
TGCAGTGCGCGAACCGGGACAGGGTCCTATGGCTACACCTTC
>TRBJ2-7|.|.|TRBV15
CATSRVAETYEQYF
TGTGCCACCAGCAGAGTAGCGGAGACCTACGAGCAGTACTTC
>TRBJ2-3|many|TRBD2|TRBV6-6
CASSYGTSGSSTDTQYF
TGTGCCAGCAGTTACGGGACTAGCGGGAGTAGCACAGATACGCAGTATTTT
>TRBJ2-7|medium-sized|TRBD2|TRBV4-3
CASSQGTSGIYEQYF
TGCGCCAGCAGCCAAGGGACTAGCGGGATTTACGAGCAGTACTTC
>TRBJ2-7|many|.|TRBV7-9
CASSLGRPAHEQYF
TGTGCCAGCAGCTTAGGTCGACCCGCCCACGAGCAGTACTTC
>TRBJ2-3|many|.|TRBV7-2
CASSLLSGTGTLSTDTQYF
TGTGCCAGCAGCTTATTAAGTGGTACAGGAACTTTGAGCACAGATACGCAGTATTTT
>TRBJ2-7|medium-sized|TRBD2|TRBV9
CASSVAAGAYEQYF
TGTGCCAGCAGCGTGGCAGCGGGGGCCTACGAGCAGTACTTC
>TRBJ2-1|few|.|TRBV28
CASRLPWANEQFF
TGTGCCAGCAGACTGCCTTGGGCCAATGAGCAGTTCTTC
>TRBJ2-5|many|.|TRBV4-1
CASSQGRPQETQYF
TGCGCCAGCAGCCAAGGCAGGCCTCAAGAGACCCAGTACTTC
>TRBJ2-7|many|.|TRBV9
CASSPEARLLRDEQYF
TGTGCCAGCAGCCCCGAGGCGCGGCTCTTGAGGGACGAGCAGTACTTC
>TRBJ2-5|many|.|TRBV18
CASSSPGGRETQYF
TGTGCCAGCTCCTCTCCGGGCGGCCGGGAGACCCAGTACTTC
>TRBJ2-1|.|.|TRBV28
CTSSYSLIEQFF
TGTACCAGCAGTTATTCCCTTATTGAGCAGTTCTTC
>TRBJ2-7|many|TRBD2|TRBV29-1
CSVVWDLAGGSYEQYF
TGCAGCGTTGTCTGGGATTTAGCGGGAGGATCCTACGAGCAGTACTTC
>TRBJ2-3|medium-sized|TRBD2|TRBV20-1
CSAIRRGLAGYTDTQYF
TGCAGTGCTATCCGAAGGGGGCTAGCGGGATACACAGATACGCAGTATTTT
>TRBJ2-6|many|.|TRBV11-2
CASGTPGANVLTF
TGTGCCAGCGGCACCCCTGGGGCCAACGTCCTGACTTTC
>TRBJ2-3|.|TRBD2|TRBV27
CATATSGGTDTQYF
TGTGCCACTGCGACTAGCGGAGGCACAGATACGCAGTATTTT
>TRBJ1-5|few|.|TRBV28
CASSLSQEYNQPQHF
TGTGCCAGCAGTTTATCGCAGGAGTACAATCAGCCCCAGCATTTT
>TRBJ2-7|many|TRBD2|TRBV9
CASSGGTSGRIYEQYF
TGTGCCAGCAGCGGTGGGACTAGCGGGAGAATCTACGAGCAGTACTTC
>TRBJ2-2|once|.|TRBV6-5
CASSYCVTGELFF
TGTGCCAGCAGTTACTGCGTCACCGGGGAGCTGTTTTTT
>TRBJ2-7|.|.|TRBV7-9
CASSLVQGPYEQYF
TGTGCCAGCAGCTTAGTTCAGGGACCCTACGAGCAGTACTTC
>TRBJ2-1|.|.|TRBV10-3
CAISESNGGTFSYNEQFF
TGTGCCATCAGTGAGTCGAACGGGGGTACTTTCTCCTACAATGAGCAGTTCTTC
>TRBJ2-5|.|.|TRBV7-8
CASSSAGTDQETQYF
TGTGCCAGCAGCTCGGCAGGGACGGACCAAGAGACCCAGTACTTC
>TRBJ2-1|many|.|TRBV7-6
CASSLFKWGISSYNEQFF
TGTGCCAGCAGCTTATTTAAGTGGGGGATCAGCTCCTACAATGAGCAGTTCTTC
>TRBJ2-5|medium-sized|TRBD1|TRBV7-2
CASSLTGGWLVGETQYF
TGTGCCAGCAGCCTTACAGGGGGCTGGTTGGTCGGAGAGACCCAGTACTTC
>TRBJ2-1|many|.|TRBV6-5
CASSFDFGDNEQFF
TGTGCCAGCAGTTTTGACTTTGGGGACAATGAGCAGTTCTTC
>TRBJ1-5|once|.|TRBV2
CASSETPDSDEGQPQHF
TGTGCCAGCAGTGAGACCCCGGACAGCGACGAGGGTCAGCCCCAGCATTTT
>TRBJ2-5|many|.|TRBV24-1
CATSVIGETQYF
TGTGCCACCAGTGTAATTGGAGAGACCCAGTACTTC
>TRBJ2-5|medium-sized|.|TRBV9
CASSGEGGWQATHTLYF
TGTGCCAGCAGCGGCGAGGGCGGGTGGCAGGCAACCCACACGTTGTACTTC
>TRBJ2-7|many|.|TRBV15
CATSRGYEQYF
TGTGCCACCAGCAGAGGTTACGAGCAGTACTTC
>TRBJ2-1|.|TRBD2|TRBV7-9
CASSLAFSGSPEQFF
TGTGCCAGCAGCTTAGCTTTTAGCGGGAGCCCTGAGCAGTTCTTC
>TRBJ1-5|many|.|TRBV12-3/TRBV12-4
CASSEMGGEPQHF
TGTGCCAGCAGCGAAATGGGGGGGGAGCCCCAGCATTTT